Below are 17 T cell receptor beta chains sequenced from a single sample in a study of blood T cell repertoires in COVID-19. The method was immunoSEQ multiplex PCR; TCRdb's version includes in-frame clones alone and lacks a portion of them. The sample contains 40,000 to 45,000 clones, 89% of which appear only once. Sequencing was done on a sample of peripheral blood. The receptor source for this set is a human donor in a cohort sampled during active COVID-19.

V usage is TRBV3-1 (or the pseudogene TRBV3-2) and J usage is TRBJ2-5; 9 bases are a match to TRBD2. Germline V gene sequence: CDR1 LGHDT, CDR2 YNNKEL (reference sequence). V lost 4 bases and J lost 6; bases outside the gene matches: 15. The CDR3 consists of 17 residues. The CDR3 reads CASSPNSAGGLAQTQYF. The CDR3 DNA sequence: TGTGCCAGCAGCCCAAACTCTGCGGGGGGGTTAGCGCAGACCCAGTACTTC.

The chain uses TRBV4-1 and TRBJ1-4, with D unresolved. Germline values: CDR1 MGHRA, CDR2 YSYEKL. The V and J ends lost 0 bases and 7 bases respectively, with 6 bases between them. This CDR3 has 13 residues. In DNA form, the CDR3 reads TGCGCCAGCAGCCAAGAAGAGGTTGAAAAACTGTTTTTT. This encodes CASSQEEVEKLFF.

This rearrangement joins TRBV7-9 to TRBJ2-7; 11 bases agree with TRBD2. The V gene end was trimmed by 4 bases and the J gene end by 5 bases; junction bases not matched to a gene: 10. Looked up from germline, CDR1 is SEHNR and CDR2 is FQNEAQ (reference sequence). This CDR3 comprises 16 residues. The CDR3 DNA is TGTGCCAGCAGCTCCCCAGGTAGCGGGAGGGTGAACGAGCAGTACTTC. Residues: CASSSPGSGRVNEQYF.

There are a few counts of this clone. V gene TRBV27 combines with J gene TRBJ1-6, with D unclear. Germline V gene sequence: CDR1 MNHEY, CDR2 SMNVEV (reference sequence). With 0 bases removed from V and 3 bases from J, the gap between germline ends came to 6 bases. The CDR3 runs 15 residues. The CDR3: CASSLSLSYNSPLHF. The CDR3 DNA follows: TGTGCCAGCAGTTTATCGCTGAGCTATAATTCACCCCTCCACTTT.

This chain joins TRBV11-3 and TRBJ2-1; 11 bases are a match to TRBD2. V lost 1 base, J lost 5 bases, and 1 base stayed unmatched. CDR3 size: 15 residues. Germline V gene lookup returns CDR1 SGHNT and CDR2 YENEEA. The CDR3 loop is CASSLVAGGDNEQFF. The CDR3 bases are TGTGCCAGCAGCTTAGTAGCGGGAGGGGACAATGAGCAGTTCTTC.

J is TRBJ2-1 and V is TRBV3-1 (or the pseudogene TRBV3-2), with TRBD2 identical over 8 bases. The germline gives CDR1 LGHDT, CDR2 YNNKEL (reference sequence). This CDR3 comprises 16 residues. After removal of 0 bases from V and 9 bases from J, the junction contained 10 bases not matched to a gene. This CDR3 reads CASSQEWGTSFREQFF. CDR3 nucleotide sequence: TGTGCCAGCAGCCAAGAATGGGGGACTAGTTTTCGTGAGCAGTTCTTC.

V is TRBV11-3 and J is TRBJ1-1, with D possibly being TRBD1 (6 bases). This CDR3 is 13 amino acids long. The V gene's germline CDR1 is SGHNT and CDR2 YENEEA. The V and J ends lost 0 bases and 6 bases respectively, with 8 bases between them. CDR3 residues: CASSLEGGSEAFF. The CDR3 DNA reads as TGTGCCAGCAGCTTAGAAGGGGGTTCTGAAGCTTTCTTT.

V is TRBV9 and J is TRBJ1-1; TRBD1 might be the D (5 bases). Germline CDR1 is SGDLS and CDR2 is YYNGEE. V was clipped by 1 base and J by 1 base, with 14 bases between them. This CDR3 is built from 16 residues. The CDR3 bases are TGTGCCAGCAGCGTATCCTGGGGGGACGCGAACACTGAAGCTTTCTTT. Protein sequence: CASSVSWGDANTEAFF.

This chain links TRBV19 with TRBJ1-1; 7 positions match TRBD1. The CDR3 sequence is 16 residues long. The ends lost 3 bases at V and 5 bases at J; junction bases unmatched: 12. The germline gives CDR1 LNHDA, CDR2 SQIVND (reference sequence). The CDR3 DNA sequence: TGTGCCAGTAGTATCTTTGCAGGGGGATGGTGGACTGAAGCTTTCTTT. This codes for CASSIFAGGWWTEAFF.

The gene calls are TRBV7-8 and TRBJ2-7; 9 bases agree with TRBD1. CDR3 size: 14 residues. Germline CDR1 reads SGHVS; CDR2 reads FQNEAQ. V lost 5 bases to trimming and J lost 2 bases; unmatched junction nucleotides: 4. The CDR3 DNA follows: TGTGCCAGCAGCGAGGACAGGGGAGCCTACGAGCAGTACTTC. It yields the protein CASSEDRGAYEQYF.

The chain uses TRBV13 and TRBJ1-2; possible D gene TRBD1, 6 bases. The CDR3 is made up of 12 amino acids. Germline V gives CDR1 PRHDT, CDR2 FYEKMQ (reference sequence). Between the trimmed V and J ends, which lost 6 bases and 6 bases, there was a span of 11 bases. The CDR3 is CASSSSGDGYTF. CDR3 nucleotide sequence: TGTGCCAGCAGTTCCTCAGGGGATGGCTACACCTTC.

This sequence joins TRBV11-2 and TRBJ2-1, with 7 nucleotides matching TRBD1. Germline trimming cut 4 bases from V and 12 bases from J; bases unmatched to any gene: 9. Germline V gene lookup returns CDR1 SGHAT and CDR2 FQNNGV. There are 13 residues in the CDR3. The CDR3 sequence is CASSSNPTGLQFF. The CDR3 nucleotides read TGTGCCAGCAGCTCCAATCCGACAGGGTTGCAGTTCTTC.

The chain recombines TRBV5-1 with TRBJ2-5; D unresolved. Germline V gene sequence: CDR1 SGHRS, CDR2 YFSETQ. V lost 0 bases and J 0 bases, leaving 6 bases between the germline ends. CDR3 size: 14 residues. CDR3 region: CASSLGQNQETQYF. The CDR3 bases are TGCGCCAGCAGCTTGGGACAAAACCAAGAGACCCAGTACTTC.

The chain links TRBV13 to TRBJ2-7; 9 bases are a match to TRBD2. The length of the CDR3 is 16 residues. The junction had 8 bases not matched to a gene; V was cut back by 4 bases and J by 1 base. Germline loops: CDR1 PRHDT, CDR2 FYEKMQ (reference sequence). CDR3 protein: CASSSIAGALSYEQYF. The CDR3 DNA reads TGTGCCAGCAGCTCAATAGCGGGGGCCCTATCCTACGAGCAGTACTTC.

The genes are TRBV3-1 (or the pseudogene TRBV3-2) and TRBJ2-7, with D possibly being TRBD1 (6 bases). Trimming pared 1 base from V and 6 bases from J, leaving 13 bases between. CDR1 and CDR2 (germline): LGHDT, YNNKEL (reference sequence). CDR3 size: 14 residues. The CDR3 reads CASSQGTEVGEQYF. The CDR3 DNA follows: TGTGCCAGCAGCCAAGGGACAGAGGTCGGCGAGCAGTACTTC.

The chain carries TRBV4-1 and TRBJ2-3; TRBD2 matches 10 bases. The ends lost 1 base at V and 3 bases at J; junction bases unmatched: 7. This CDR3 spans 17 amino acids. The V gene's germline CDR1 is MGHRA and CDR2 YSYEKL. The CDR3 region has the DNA TGCGCCAGCAGCCAAGTAAACGCGGGACTAGCGACAGATACGCAGTATTTT. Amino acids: CASSQVNAGLATDTQYF.

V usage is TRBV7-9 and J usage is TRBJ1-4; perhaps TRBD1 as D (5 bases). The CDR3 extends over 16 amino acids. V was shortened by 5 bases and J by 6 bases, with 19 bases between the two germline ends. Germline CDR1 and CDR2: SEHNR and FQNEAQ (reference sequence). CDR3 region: CASSPQAGQGDEKLFF. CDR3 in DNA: TGTGCCAGCAGCCCCCAAGCGGGGCAGGGTGATGAAAAACTGTTTTTT. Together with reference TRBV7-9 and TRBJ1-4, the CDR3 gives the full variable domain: DTGVSQNPRHKITKRGQNVTFRCDPISEHNRLYWYRQTLGQGPEFLTYFQNEAQLEKSRLLSDRFSAERPKGSFSTLEIQRTEQGDSAMYLCASSPQAGQGDEKLFFGSGTQLSVL.